This T cell receptor (beta chain) is drawn from a study of molecular identifiers for immune sequencing clone quantification (dated by TCRdb to 2016 to 2019). At the level of the whole study: For a replicate experiment, RNA from approximately 20,000 or 100,000 naive CD8 T cells was divided into five aliquots, of which four were sequenced. This methods study used CD8 T cells to benchmark TCR RNA copy counting and molecular-identifier clustering-based TCR repertoire sequencing (MIDCIRS). On the study overall, not on this receptor specifically: In CMV-specific effector cells, clones with more than 20 RNA copies accounted for over 99% of molecules, whereas in naive cells such clones accounted for under 1%. Without barcode sub-clustering, chimeric consensus sequences inflated TCR diversity; chimeras reached as high as 47%. Spiked-in Jurkat TCR RNA equivalent to a single cell was reported to be detectable even among 980,000 or so naive CD8 T cells. Naive libraries contained spiked-in Jurkat TCR RNA (approximately ten copies' worth), which is not part of the donor repertoire. Modeling gave 3 to 3.5 recovered TCR RNA copies per cell versus roughly 10 by digital PCR, implying roughly 30% capture efficiency. Identical TCR molecules sharing a barcode could cause highly expanded clone sizes to be underestimated.

Naive CD8 T cell libraries were made from approximately 20,000 to 1,000,000 sorted cells using 10%, 30% or 50% of purified RNA. Naive CD8 T cells, defined as CD8+CD4-CCR7+CD45RA+, were FACS-sorted into RLT Plus buffer on a BD FACSAria II. To test detection sensitivity, Jurkat RNA equivalent to ten TCR copies was spiked into samples of roughly 17,000-1,000,000 naive CD8 T cells. CD8 T cells were enriched using RosetteSep CD8+ T Cell Enrichment Cocktail and Ficoll-Paque, and the enriched cells then underwent ACK red cell lysis. This clonotype was recorded many times. Which antigen it targets is not known. Base qualities are not provided; no much larger clone lies one nucleotide away. The protocol used for the library was PCR. Data came from an Illumina HiSeq 4000. Bulk TCR libraries were made following a previously described method, with the TCR primers given in Table S5. The Qiagen AllPrep DNA/RNA kit was used to purify total RNA. Reads from multiple sequencing runs of the same library were pooled before analysis. The authors processed their data as follows. Reads were retained only if their TCR constant sequence matched exactly, and those retained reads were trimmed to 150 nt and grouped according to their 12-nt molecular barcodes. Reads within each barcode group were sub-clustered using a 15% Levenshtein threshold, and quality-weighted consensus sequences were constructed for each RNA molecule. Non-functional sequences were removed, as were lower-count sequences one edit away from another. Based on fitting two negative binomial distributions, any barcode sub-cluster with under 20% of the maximum read count was discarded. TCRdb handled the public reads itself, with Q25 trimming in fastp and clone calling in MiXCR, and kept productive beta chains. Rows matching on CDR3 protein sequence are summarized as one entry with the most common DNA and genes. The V and J calls, along with clone size, are taken from TCRdb and not from the paper's own processing. The sample table holds 600,000 to 650,000 distinct CDR3 sequences, of which around 20% were seen once. The ten largest clones capture about 0.9% of the sample.

This clonotype was sampled from a human donor in good health. Some libraries in this study had Jurkat cell RNA spiked in. The sequencing input was naive CD8+ T cells from blood, with Jurkat cell RNA spiked in. According to the study, the label for this sample's cell subset or site signals: FACS-sorted CD8+CD4-CCR7+CD45RA+ naive T cells.

CDR3 reads: CASSFEQYNSPLHF. The DNA is as follows: TGTGCCAGCAGCTTCGAACAGTATAATTCACCCCTCCACTTT. The chain links TRBV5-4 with TRBJ1-6, with the identity of the D gene unclear. The germline V gene (reference sequence) specifies SGHNT as CDR1 and YYREEE as CDR2. Including the terminal cysteine and phenylalanine, the CDR3 comprises 14 residues. Left in the record is the CDR3 DNA by itself, 42 bases read in frame from the first base. Trimming takes 2 bases from V and 4 bases from J, and the germline ends sit 7 bases apart.